This T cell receptor (beta chain) was found in a study of blood T cell repertoires in COVID-19 (dated by TCRdb to between 2020 and 2021). General notes on the study: The collaborator samples originated in the United States, Italy and Spain and spanned the acute and convalescent phases of COVID-19. The prospective study material was composed of cDNA or gDNA derived from T cells, B-cell-depleted T cells, or PBMCs. Subjects who had been exposed to COVID-19, were actively infected with it, or had recovered from it provided the deeply sampled blood TCRbeta repertoires that made up the dataset. The repertoires were released in a freely available public database intended as a resource for research on the immune response to SARS-CoV-2. The samples were drawn from two sources: the first 160 participants of the ongoing ImmuneRACE study, and some 1,300 subjects contributed by 6 global collaborators. A de-identified subject ID, COVID-19 status, age in years and sex were almost always included in the sample metadata. Where available, HLA class I and class II types were obtained from metadata supplied by the sample provider rather than from assay-based typing.

The full study reports these points: The amount of clinical and demographic metadata varied by source and participant and was provided uncurated.

The immunoSEQ Assay, a bias-controlled multiplex PCR, was used to amplify TCRbeta CDR3 regions from genomic DNA. In the paper's pipeline: Within the assay, amplification of reference gene primers was used to estimate how many nucleated cells each sample contained. To quantify the absolute abundance of each unique TCRbeta CDR3 rearrangement, sequence reads were collapsed and filtered. For each sample, productive Simpson clonality was calculated as the square root of Simpson's diversity index across productive rearrangements. What TCRdb holds here is the immuneACCESS table cut down to in-frame rearrangements. Part of the clones is not present; checked against another copy, under half of the missing clones reflect an unresolved V gene, and the others are unexplained. V, J and clone size reflect that table, while D and trimming were determined from the DNA. For this sample there are hundreds of thousands of clones; under 90% appear just once. In total, the top ten clones hold roughly 4% of the sample.

Participants in the prospective study were aged about 18 to 95 years, lived in 24 United States geographic areas, and enrolled through a virtual design. To assign participants to cohorts, the prospective study relied on clinical history that participants themselves reported in a screening survey and a study questionnaire. Mobile phlebotomists in the prospective study collected whole blood, serum and a nasopharyngeal or oropharyngeal swab from every participant. Over a roughly two-month period, participants in the prospective study had the option of providing additional blood draws and questionnaires. Before DNA extraction, blood samples from the prospective study were shipped at room temperature or frozen. From cysteine to phenylalanine, the CDR3 is 16 amino acids long. Solely the CDR3 DNA is kept, with 48 bases framed from the first base. CDR1 and CDR2, looked up from the germline V gene, are MDHEN and SYDVKM. After removal of 1 base from V and 4 bases from J, the junction retains 9 bases not matched to a gene.

On this clone itself: No antigen is known for it. Per-base qualities were not stored, and no clone one base away is much larger.

Here the chain combines TRBV28 and TRBJ2-7; TRBD1 fits 8 bases in the junction. The sequencing input was PBMCs or T cells enriched from blood (not recorded which). The sequence was obtained from a woman aged 25 to 39 with acute COVID-19. CDR3 loop: CASSLFSLGQGYEQYF. The sequence in DNA is TGTGCCAGCAGTTTATTCTCCCTAGGACAGGGTTACGAGCAGTACTTC.